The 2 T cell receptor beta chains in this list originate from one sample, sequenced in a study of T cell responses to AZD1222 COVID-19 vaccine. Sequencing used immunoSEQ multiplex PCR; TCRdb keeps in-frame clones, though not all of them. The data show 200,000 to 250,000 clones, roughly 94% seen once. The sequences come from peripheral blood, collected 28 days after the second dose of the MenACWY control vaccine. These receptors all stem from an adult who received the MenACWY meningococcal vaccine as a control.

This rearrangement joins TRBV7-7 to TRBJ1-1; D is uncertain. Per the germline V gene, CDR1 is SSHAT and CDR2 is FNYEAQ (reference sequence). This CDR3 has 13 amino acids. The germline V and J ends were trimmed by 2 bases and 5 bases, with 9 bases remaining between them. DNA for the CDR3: TGTGCCAGCAGCTTAAGTGCGGGGACTGAAGCTTTCTTT. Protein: CASSLSAGTEAFF.

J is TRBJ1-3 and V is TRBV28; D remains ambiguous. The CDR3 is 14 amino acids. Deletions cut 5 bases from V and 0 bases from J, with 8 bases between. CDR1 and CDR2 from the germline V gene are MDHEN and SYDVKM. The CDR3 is CASSAVNSGNTIYF. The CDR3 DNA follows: TGTGCCAGCAGTGCAGTTAACTCTGGAAACACCATATATTTT.